The entry below describes one T cell receptor (beta chain). Its cognate antigen is unknown. This entry comes from a study of neoadjuvant anti-PD-1 for oral cavity cancer. The study's findings and limits: Higher pretreatment blood Treg/Th17 ratios correlated with higher pretreatment blood and lower post-treatment tumor TCRbeta clonality.

Time point defined: after neoadjuvant nivolumab, at surgical resection. Blood libraries mostly used approximately 450 ng genomic DNA, six replicates each. Generated by immunoSEQ multiplex PCR, the TCRdb table keeps only in-frame clones and is missing some. The repertoire holds 6,500 to 8,000 clones, with around 63% as singletons. From germline, CDR1 is SGDLS and CDR2 YYNGEE. This CDR3 contains 14 residues. Deletions cut 0 bases from V and 3 bases from J, with 8 bases between. This receptor was taken from a person aged 40 to 85 with oral cavity squamous cell carcinoma. The specimen was PBMCs, collected after nivolumab (anti-PD-1) treatment. The chain uses TRBV9 and TRBJ2-3; possibly TRBD1 for D (6 bases). The CDR3 nucleotides read TGTGCCAGCAGCGTAGTGGGGGCAACAGATACGCAGTATTTT. Its translation: CASSVVGATDTQYF.